The clone carrying this T cell receptor beta chain has more than one count but fewer than ten. Its specificity is unknown. The data are from a study of T cell repertoires in cytomegalovirus infection. Study-level background: An indication of both CMV infection and matching HLA type came from public TCR beta signatures. Study outcomes and limitations: HLA-C-restricted CMV clonotypes gave the most frequent clonotype in two of eight donors. Carriers of CMV and the relevant HLA type were discriminated by public TCR beta frequency.

One entry per CDR3 protein results from TCRdb running MiXCR on the reads. The sample contains 400,000 to 550,000 distinct CDR3 sequences, roughly 12% of which appear only once. V was pared by 2 bases and J by 1 base, with 11 bases between. The V gene's germline CDR1 is SEHNR and CDR2 FQNEAQ (reference sequence). The CDR3 consists of 15 residues. The clonotype comes from a human donor in good health (CMV status not recorded). Some clones in this sample may be carry-over from other donors' samples. V gene TRBV7-9 combines with J gene TRBJ2-5, with D unclear. Sequenced input: PBMCs. The CDR3 loop reads CASSLLLGPQETQYF. The CDR3 DNA follows: TGTGCCAGCAGCTTACTATTAGGACCCCAAGAGACCCAGTACTTC.